The 10 T cell receptor beta chains below all came from one sample that was sequenced in a study of CD8 T cells in ankylosing spondylitis (dated by TCRdb to the late 2010s). The library was generated by 5' RACE. Sequenced using an Illumina HiSeq 2500. The raw public data were reprocessed by TCRdb itself: fastp quality trimming at Q25, MiXCR clonotype calling, in-frame beta chains only. Each CDR3 protein appears once, grouped with its most common genes and DNA. The sample table records roughly 240,000 distinct CDR3 sequences; around 32% of these occur just once. Approximately 4.4% of the sample goes to the ten largest clones. The sample comprised blood, either unsorted or a sorted T cell fraction (not recorded which). The source of these receptors is a male donor with ankylosing spondylitis or in good health (not recorded which).

This clonotype was seen a handful of times. This chain joins TRBV12-3 or TRBV12-4 and TRBJ2-3; 7 nucleotides line up with TRBD1. The CDR3 sequence is 15 residues long. V shed 0 bases and J 6 bases; nucleotides not matched to a gene: 6. In DNA form, the CDR3 reads TGTGCCAGCAGTTTAGCAGGGGGCTATGAGGATACGCAGTATTTT. Residues: CASSLAGGYEDTQYF.

This clonotype was recorded at least ten times. The chain uses TRBV20-1 and TRBJ2-3; D is ambiguous. This CDR3 region has 13 residues. The ends were cut back, 8 bases at V and 0 bases at J, with 12 bases in the middle. Germline V gene data show CDR1 as DFQATT and CDR2 as SNEGSKA (reference sequence). CDR3 residues: CSHLGPSTDTQYF. The DNA of the CDR3 is TGCAGTCACTTAGGACCGAGCACAGATACGCAGTATTTT.

The J gene is TRBJ2-3, the V gene TRBV12-3 or TRBV12-4; D could derive from TRBD1 or TRBD2 (5 bases each). Between the trimmed V and J ends, which lost 3 bases and 3 bases, there was a span of 13 bases. The CDR3 is made up of 15 amino acids. The CDR3 DNA sequence: TGTGCCAGCAGTTTCATAAGGGGAGCGACAGATACGCAGTATTTT. Translation gives CASSFIRGATDTQYF.

This clonotype was found many times. The chain uses TRBV6-1 and TRBJ1-2, with 12 bases fitting TRBD1. The CDR3 contains 15 residues. V gave up 6 bases and J gave up 6 bases; unmatched junction bases: 8. Germline V gene data show CDR1 as MNHNS and CDR2 as SASEGT. Here the CDR3 DNA reads TGTGCCAGCAGCCCGACCGGGACAGGGGGCAATGGCTACACCTTC. It translates to CASSPTGTGGNGYTF.

This clonotype was detected a few times. The CDR3: CSVVLQGDYGYTF. The DNA of the CDR3 is TGCAGCGTTGTATTACAGGGGGACTATGGCTACACCTTC. This sequence joins TRBV29-1 and TRBJ1-2, with 8 bases identical to TRBD1. From germline, CDR1 is SQVTM and CDR2 ANQGSEA. This CDR3 has 13 amino acids. Trimming removed 4 bases from V and 3 bases from J; junction bases left unmatched: 4.

The gene calls are TRBV6-2 or TRBV6-3 and TRBJ2-1; TRBD2 matches at 12 bases. From germline, CDR1 is MNHEY and CDR2 SVGEGT. This CDR3 contains 18 residues. The junction had 14 bases not matched to a gene; V was cut back by 2 bases and J by 9 bases. The CDR3 region has the DNA TGTGCCAGCAGTTACGTTACTAGCGGGGGGACATCGGGAATTGAGCAGTTCTTC. Translating it yields CASSYVTSGGTSGIEQFF.

This clonotype has only a few counts. The chain carries TRBV20-1 and TRBJ2-7; 7 nucleotides align to TRBD1. The V gene's germline CDR1 is DFQATT and CDR2 SNEGSKA (reference sequence). This CDR3 is built from 13 residues. V shed 5 bases, J shed 6 bases, and the junction held 10 bases outside the gene matches. DNA for the CDR3: TGCAGTGCTCGACAGGGATACGGCCTCGAGCAGTACTTC. This sequence encodes CSARQGYGLEQYF.

In its sample, this clonotype was seen a few times. The CDR3 DNA reads TGCAGCGTTGTGGGGGAAAAGAATTCCTACGAGCAGTACTTC. Translating it yields CSVVGEKNSYEQYF. The V and J genes are TRBV29-1 and TRBJ2-7; D possibly matches TRBD1 or TRBD2 (5 bases each). The ends were cut back, 4 bases at V and 1 base at J, with 14 bases in the middle. This CDR3 comprises 14 residues. Germline assignment: CDR1 SQVTM and CDR2 ANQGSEA.

This clonotype was seen a few times. V usage is TRBV5-1 and J usage is TRBJ2-7, with D perhaps matching TRBD1 (6 bases). The CDR3 loop spans 15 amino acids. Germline V gene lookup returns CDR1 SGHRS and CDR2 YFSETQ. The V and J ends lost 3 bases and 2 bases respectively, with 15 bases between them. CDR3 DNA sequence: TGCGCCAGCAGCTCTAAACAGGGTCTTGCCTACGAGCAGTACTTC. Its protein product is CASSSKQGLAYEQYF.

This chain uses TRBV6-4 with TRBJ2-1, with 7 bases aligning to TRBD1. V trimming: 3 bases; J trimming: 4 bases; junction bases outside the gene matches: 9. Germline V gene sequence: CDR1 MRHNA, CDR2 SNTAGT. The CDR3 totals 16 residues. CDR3 region: CASSDYPGTAYNEQFF. The CDR3 DNA reads as TGTGCCAGCAGTGATTACCCCGGGACAGCATACAATGAGCAGTTCTTC.